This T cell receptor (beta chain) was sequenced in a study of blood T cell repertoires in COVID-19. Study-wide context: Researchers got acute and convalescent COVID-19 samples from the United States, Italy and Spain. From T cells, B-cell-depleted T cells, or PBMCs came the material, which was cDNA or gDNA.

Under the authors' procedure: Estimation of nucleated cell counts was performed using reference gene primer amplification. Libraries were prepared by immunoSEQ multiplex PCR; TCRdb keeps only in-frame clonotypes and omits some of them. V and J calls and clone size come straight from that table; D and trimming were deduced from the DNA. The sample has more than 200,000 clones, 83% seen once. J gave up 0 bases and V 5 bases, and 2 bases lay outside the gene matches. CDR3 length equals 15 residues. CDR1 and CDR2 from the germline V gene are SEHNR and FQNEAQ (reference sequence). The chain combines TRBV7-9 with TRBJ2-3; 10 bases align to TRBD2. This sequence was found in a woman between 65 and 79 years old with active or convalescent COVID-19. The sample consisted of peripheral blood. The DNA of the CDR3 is TGTGCCAGCAGCCTGACTAGCGGGAGCACAGATACGCAGTATTTT. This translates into CASSLTSGSTDTQYF.